This TCR beta chain was profiled in a study of T cell responses to AZD1222 COVID-19 vaccine. Study-wide context: Second-dose intervals of approximately 4 or approximately 12 weeks were pooled. Study-wide results and caveats: Baseline seropositives among AZD1222 recipients totaled only five or six. The donor group comprised mostly white British people and more females; the analysis possibly underestimated clonal diversity. There were vaccine-associated CD4 TCRs across spike, dominant at 160-218 and 743-854.

About this clone itself: Antigen specificity is unknown.

Germline V gives CDR1 SGHTA, CDR2 FQGTGA. This CDR3 contains 15 residues. Between the trimmed V and J ends, which lost 1 base and 5 bases, there was a span of 11 bases. The assay was immunoSEQ multiplex PCR, and TCRdb's table has in-frame clones only and misses some. The data show approximately 100,000 clones, with just under 90% seen just once and about 3.3% held by the top ten. V usage is TRBV7-3 and J usage is TRBJ2-2; D may be TRBD2 (5 bases). Material: peripheral blood, obtained on day 0 of AZD1222 vaccination. The clonotype was recovered from an adult in good health. In DNA form, the CDR3 reads TGTGCCAGCAGCTTAAGCCCGGGAACGACCGGGGAGCTGTTTTTT. It is translated as CASSLSPGTTGELFF.